Each of the 30 T cell receptor beta chains below was sequenced from the same sample in a study of read filtering for tumor transcriptome and immune sequencing. This library used roughly 400 ng RNA and molecular barcoded adaptors spanning alpha/delta and beta/gamma chains. One entry per CDR3 protein, called by TCRdb with MiXCR from the reads. Of fewer than 75,000 distinct CDR3 sequences in the sample, under 25% were seen once. Sequencing was done on a sample of a population of CD138-negative cells sorted from bone marrow. Every receptor here comes from a donor aged 40 or older with multiple myeloma.

This clonotype has at least ten counts. This chain connects TRBV7-6 to TRBJ2-3, with D perhaps matching TRBD1 (5 bases). With 3 bases removed from V and 5 bases from J, the gap between germline ends came to 12 bases. The germline gives CDR1 SGHVS, CDR2 FNYEAQ. The CDR3 is 14 amino acids. The CDR3 sequence: CASSLAGLGDTQYF. For the CDR3, the DNA is TGTGCCAGCAGCTTGGCAGGGCTGGGAGATACGCAGTATTTT.

The chain links TRBV6-1 to TRBJ2-5; a weak D match, TRBD2 (5 bases). Between the trimmed V and J ends, which lost 5 bases and 2 bases, there was a span of 15 bases. The CDR3 loop spans 15 amino acids. The germline gives CDR1 MNHNS, CDR2 SASEGT. In DNA, the CDR3 is TGTGCCAGCAGTCCGGGGTCTAGGAGGCAAGAGACCCAGTACTTC. It translates to CASSPGSRRQETQYF.

This clonotype was found a few times. The V call is TRBV11-3, the J call TRBJ2-1; 7 bases align to TRBD1. The trim removed 6 bases at V and 6 bases at J, leaving 2 bases unmatched. Germline assignment: CDR1 SGHNT and CDR2 YENEEA. This CDR3 has 12 residues. For the CDR3, the DNA is TGTGCCAGCAGGGACAGGCTCAATGAGCAGTTCTTC. Protein sequence: CASRDRLNEQFF.

This clonotype was counted many times. J is TRBJ2-1 and V is TRBV28; D is uncertain. The CDR3 totals 12 residues. Germline loops: CDR1 MDHEN, CDR2 SYDVKM. V was cut by 8 bases and J by 5 bases, with 10 bases left in between. CDR3 sequence: CASSPLHNEQFF. CDR3 nucleotide sequence: TGTGCCAGCTCTCCCCTCCACAATGAGCAGTTCTTC.

This clonotype came up many times. Here the CDR3 reads CASSPFQYEQYF. The CDR3 coding sequence is TGTGCCAGCAGCCCCTTCCAATACGAGCAGTACTTC. The gene calls are TRBV11-2 and TRBJ2-7, with D uncertain. V shed 5 bases and J shed 4 bases, with 9 bases lying between them. Germline CDR1 reads SGHAT; CDR2 reads FQNNGV. CDR3 length: 12 amino acids.

In its sample, this clonotype is medium-sized. The chain combines TRBV11-2 with TRBJ2-1; 12 nucleotides align to TRBD2. CDR3 length equals 15 residues. V lost 5 bases and J lost 6; bases outside the gene matches: 5. Germline CDR1 reads SGHAT; CDR2 reads FQNNGV. Written as DNA, the CDR3 is TGTGCCAGCAGCCGTCTAGCGGGGGGGTTCAATGAGCAGTTCTTC. It yields the protein CASSRLAGGFNEQFF.

Notes on this clonotype: A far larger clone is one nucleotide away, so this likely arose from a read error. Because the CDR3 is missing its conserved closing phenylalanine or tryptophan, this is likely a read error. The chain uses TRBV7-8 and TRBJ2-6; D not certain. The ends were cut back, 2 bases at V and 1 base at J, with 12 bases in the middle. The CDR3 runs 17 residues. Per germline, CDR1 SGHVS and CDR2 FQNEAQ. CDR3 loop: CASSLKAGRSGANVLTL. CDR3 DNA sequence: TGTGCCAGCAGCTTAAAGGCAGGCAGATCTGGGGCCAACGTCCTGACTCTC.

This clonotype came up many times. The chain uses TRBV5-1 and TRBJ2-3; D gene unclear. With 3 bases removed from V and 2 bases from J, the gap between germline ends came to 7 bases. The CDR3 runs 13 residues. Germline loops: CDR1 SGHRS, CDR2 YFSETQ. DNA for the CDR3: TGCGCCAGCAGCTACGATTCCACAGATACGCAGTATTTT. Its protein product is CASSYDSTDTQYF.

This clonotype was counted ten times or more. The V call is TRBV28, the J call TRBJ2-2; 10 nucleotides align to TRBD2. V gave up 1 base and J gave up 2 bases; unmatched junction bases: 4. CDR1 is MDHEN and CDR2 is SYDVKM in the germline V gene. The CDR3 is 17 residues long. The CDR3: CASSLYGLADNTGELFF. The CDR3 bases are TGTGCCAGCAGTTTATACGGACTAGCGGATAACACCGGGGAGCTGTTTTTT.

In regard to this clonotype: A read error may be the cause here, since a much bigger clone is one base away. The chain joins TRBV28 to TRBJ2-7, with 8 bases lining up with TRBD2. Trimming took 8 bases from V and 5 from J; bases not matched to a gene: 11. Germline V CDR1 and CDR2: MDHEN, SYDVKM. This CDR3 spans 14 amino acids. CDR3: CASGPVGRGDEQYF. CDR3 sequence (DNA): TGTGCCAGCGGTCCTGTCGGGCGGGGGGACGAGCAGTACTTC.

Many counts were recorded for this clonotype. The gene calls are TRBV7-2 and TRBJ2-4; tentative D call: TRBD2 (5 bases). The CDR3 contains 14 residues. Trimming removed 3 bases from V and 8 bases from J, with 14 bases in between. Germline CDR1 SGHTA, CDR2 FQGNSA. The CDR3 loop reads CASSFSSEGYIQYF. CDR3 bases: TGTGCCAGCAGCTTCTCGTCCGAGGGATACATTCAGTACTTC.

This clonotype occurred many times. This rearrangement joins TRBV5-6 to TRBJ2-3; D remains ambiguous. The CDR3 runs to 12 residues. Germline values: CDR1 SGHDT, CDR2 YYEEEE. V lost 0 bases, J lost 3 bases, and 2 bases lay in between. The CDR3 is CASSLVTDTQYF. CDR3 DNA sequence: TGTGCCAGCAGCTTGGTAACAGATACGCAGTATTTT.

This clonotype was seen repeatedly, ten times or more. This chain links TRBV3-1 with TRBJ2-3; D may match TRBD1 or TRBD2 (5 bases each). The CDR3 is 15 amino acids. CDR1 is LGHDT, CDR2 YNNKEL, per germline (reference sequence). The ends were cut back, 4 bases at V and 4 bases at J, with 15 bases in the middle. CDR3 DNA: TGTGCCAGCAGCCCACTAAGGGGAGTCCCAGATACGCAGTATTTT. Its translation: CASSPLRGVPDTQYF.

The chain uses TRBV7-6 and TRBJ1-4, with 12 bases fitting TRBD1. The length of the CDR3 is 15 residues. The trim removed 5 bases at V and 7 bases at J, leaving 5 bases unmatched. Per germline, CDR1 SGHVS and CDR2 FNYEAQ. The CDR3 sequence is CASSPGTGGREKLFF. CDR3 in DNA: TGTGCCAGCAGCCCTGGGACAGGGGGCCGTGAAAAACTGTTTTTT.

This clonotype showed up many times. The V call is TRBV19, the J call TRBJ2-1; 10 nucleotides align to TRBD1. The CDR3 length is 15 residues. Trimming removed 3 bases from V and 7 bases from J; junction bases left unmatched: 6. CDR1 and CDR2 (germline): LNHDA, SQIVND (reference sequence). CDR3 DNA sequence: TGTGCCAGTAGTATTGGGACAGGGGTGGGGAATGAGCAGTTCTTC. Translation gives CASSIGTGVGNEQFF.

This clonotype was detected ten times or more. The chain uses TRBV19 and TRBJ2-2; D possibly corresponds to TRBD1 (6 bases). CDR1 and CDR2 from the germline V gene are LNHDA and SQIVND (reference sequence). The CDR3 length is 13 residues. Between the trimmed V and J ends, which lost 10 bases and 4 bases, there was a span of 13 bases. The CDR3 DNA reads TGTGCCATTGCGGACAGAGGCACCGGGGAGCTGTTTTTT. Its translation: CAIADRGTGELFF. Drawing the rest from reference TRBV19 and TRBJ2-2, the complete variable domain is DGGITQSPKYLFRKEGQNVTLSCEQNLNHDAMYWYRQDPGQGLRLIYYSQIVNDFQKGDIAEGYSVSREKKESFPLTVTSAQKNPTAFYLCAIADRGTGELFFGEGSRLTVL.

This clonotype was counted many times. The chain carries TRBV7-9 and TRBJ2-5; 9 nucleotides line up with TRBD1. CDR3 length equals 15 residues. Germline loops: CDR1 SEHNR, CDR2 FQNEAQ (reference sequence). Germline trimming cut 6 bases from V and 4 bases from J; bases unmatched to any gene: 9. Written as DNA, the CDR3 is TGTGCCAGCAGAAAAGGGACAGGGACGTTAGAGACCCAGTACTTC. Translated: CASRKGTGTLETQYF.

In this sample, this clonotype turned up many times. The V gene is TRBV18, the J gene TRBJ2-7; 9 bases agree with TRBD2. Germline assignment: CDR1 KGHSH and CDR2 LQKENI. With V trimmed by 0 bases and J by 4 bases, 4 bases remained unmatched. The CDR3 covers 15 residues. The CDR3 DNA is TGTGCCAGCTCACCACCGCTAGCGGGATCTTACGAGCAGTACTTC. Amino acids: CASSPPLAGSYEQYF.

This clonotype was seen repeatedly, ten times or more. The chain combines TRBV7-9 with TRBJ1-4; D not resolved. CDR1 and CDR2 from the germline V gene are SEHNR and FQNEAQ (reference sequence). The V gene lost 2 bases and the J gene lost 8 bases, with 3 bases spanning the gap. This CDR3 region has 11 residues. The CDR3 DNA follows: TGTGCCAGCAGCTTAAACGAAAAACTGTTTTTT. Protein sequence: CASSLNEKLFF.

In its sample, this clonotype was seen many times. The chain couples TRBV28 to TRBJ1-1, with a possible D match to TRBD1 (6 bases). The CDR3 has 15 residues. Germline V gene sequence: CDR1 MDHEN, CDR2 SYDVKM. V gave up 7 bases and J gave up 1 base, with 16 bases separating them. CDR3 coding DNA: TGTGCCAGCACTAACAGGGTCGTGGGGAACACTGAAGCTTTCTTT. Protein: CASTNRVVGNTEAFF.

This clonotype was detected a few times. V gene TRBV6-5 combines with J gene TRBJ2-7; TRBD1 might be the D (5 bases). In germline, CDR1 is MNHEY, CDR2 SVGAGI. Trimming removed 2 bases from V and 2 bases from J, with 7 bases in between. This CDR3 is built from 13 residues. Here the CDR3 DNA reads TGTGCCAGCAGTTACGACAGAGCCTACGAGCAGTACTTC. Protein: CASSYDRAYEQYF.

This clonotype was detected many times. This chain links TRBV7-2 with TRBJ2-3, with D possibly being TRBD1 (6 bases). Germline lookup yields CDR1 SGHTA and CDR2 FQGNSA. The CDR3 extends over 14 amino acids. The V end lost 3 bases, the J end lost 0 bases, and 7 bases lay between the germline ends. Here the CDR3 reads CASSFDRSTDTQYF. CDR3 sequence (DNA): TGTGCCAGCAGCTTTGACAGGAGCACAGATACGCAGTATTTT.

Note on this clonotype: It may be a read error: a sequence one base away is much more abundant. The chain links TRBV20-1 to TRBJ2-7, with TRBD1 matching 8 bases. After removal of 4 bases from V and 5 bases from J, the junction contained 13 bases not matched to a gene. Germline lookup yields CDR1 DFQATT and CDR2 SNEGSKA (reference sequence). The length of the CDR3 is 15 residues. The CDR3 sequence: CSAKSAGAGGDEQYF. The CDR3 DNA is TGCAGTGCTAAATCTGCCGGGGCAGGGGGCGACGAGCAGTACTTC.

This clonotype has ten or more counts. The chain is built from TRBV6-5 and TRBJ2-3; 8 nucleotides align to TRBD1. The V gene end was trimmed by 4 bases and the J gene end by 2 bases; junction bases not matched to a gene: 2. Germline V CDR1 and CDR2: MNHEY, SVGAGI. CDR3 size: 14 residues. CDR3 DNA: TGTGCCAGCAGTTTACAGGGGGACACAGATACGCAGTATTTT. Amino acids: CASSLQGDTDTQYF.

This clonotype showed up many times. V is TRBV20-1 and J is TRBJ2-2, with 9 bases matching TRBD1. The CDR3 sequence is 14 residues long. J was trimmed by 5 bases and V by 0 bases; bases with no gene match: 1. CDR1 is DFQATT and CDR2 is SNEGSKA in the germline V gene (reference sequence). As DNA, the CDR3 is TGCAGTGCTAGAGAGGGGACAGGGACCGGGGAGCTGTTTTTT. It specifies CSAREGTGTGELFF.

This clonotype was recorded at least ten times. This chain links TRBV24-1 with TRBJ2-7; possibly TRBD1 or TRBD2 for D (6 bases each). The germline V and J ends were trimmed by 10 bases and 7 bases, with 22 bases remaining between them. Germline loops: CDR1 KGHDR, CDR2 SFDVKD. This CDR3 contains 14 residues. The CDR3 region has the DNA TGTGCCACTGCCGGCCGGGGGCAATCGGGAGAGCAGTACTTC. It specifies CATAGRGQSGEQYF.

Worth noting for this clonotype: This may stem from a read error, because a much larger clone lies one nucleotide away. V usage is TRBV3-1 and J usage is TRBJ1-1, with D maybe TRBD1 (6 bases). In germline, CDR1 is LGHDT, CDR2 YNNKEL (reference sequence). CDR3 length: 15 amino acids. The DNA for the CDR3 is TGTGCCAGCAGCCTTGGGGGGCATATGAACACTGAAGCTTCCTTT. It translates to CASSLGGHMNTEASF.

As regards this clonotype: It differs at one base from a far larger clone, so likely a read error. The CDR3 carries no conserved terminal phenylalanine or tryptophan, so it likely arises from a read error. This chain joins TRBV7-9 and TRBJ2-1; D is perhaps TRBD2 (6 bases). This CDR3 region has 16 residues. Germline V gene sequence: CDR1 SEHNR, CDR2 FQNEAQ (reference sequence). The V and J ends lost 8 bases and 4 bases respectively, with 21 bases between them. The CDR3 DNA follows: TGTGCCAGCCAGATGACCCGGCTAGCGCTATACAATGAGCAGTTCCTC. Translation: CASQMTRLALYNEQFL.

Details on this clonotype: A read error may explain this, as a much larger clone is one base away. Here the CDR3 omits its conserved ending phenylalanine or tryptophan, so a read error is the likely source. The V call is TRBV7-3, the J call TRBJ2-5; no clear D gene. V lost 0 bases and J lost 3, with 11 bases in between. The CDR3 totals 15 residues. From germline, CDR1 is SGHTA and CDR2 FQGTGA. The CDR3 is CASSLTSQLEETQYL. In DNA, the CDR3 is TGTGCCAGCAGCTTAACGTCGCAGTTAGAAGAGACCCAGTACCTC.

This clonotype was observed many times. The DNA for the CDR3 is TGTGCCAGCAGCTTTTTCAGGCCCCCCTTACAGGGCCACAATGGCTACACCTTC. This codes for CASSFFRPPLQGHNGYTF. V gene TRBV7-9 combines with J gene TRBJ1-2; a weak D match, TRBD1 (6 bases). V was shortened by 3 bases and J by 6 bases, with 26 bases between the two germline ends. CDR1 and CDR2 from the germline V gene are SEHNR and FQNEAQ (reference sequence). The CDR3 is 18 residues long. The full variable domain, with the rest looked up from reference TRBV7-9 and TRBJ1-2, is DTGVSQNPRHKITKRGQNVTFRCDPISEHNRLYWYRQTLGQGPEFLTYFQNEAQLEKSRLLSDRFSAERPKGSFSTLEIQRTEQGDSAMYLCASSFFRPPLQGHNGYTFGSGTRLTVV.